A selection of T cell receptor beta chains follows, all from one sample in a study of vaccination and CD4 T cells after COVID-19. TCRdb reprocessed the PCR reads with MiXCR, giving one entry per CDR3 protein. The table lists 15,000 to 20,000 distinct CDR3 sequences, roughly 70% of them singletons. No antigens are known for them. The sequenced sample consisted of CD4+ T cells from blood, cultured in vitro. The origin of the receptors is a human donor who had recovered from COVID-19. Both conserved end residues are part of each CDR3. Each record gives: V gene, D gene, J gene, clone size, CDR3 DNA, CDR3 protein. A D gene is named only where the DNA matches it firmly. Clone size appears in some rows only: once, few, many, or a class for an expanded clone.

>TRBV7-8|NA|TRBJ1-2|NA
TGTGCCAGCAGTCCAAATGCCGCCGAGCCCCGTGGCTACACCTTC
CASSPNAAEPRGYTF
>TRBV20-1|TRBD2|TRBJ2-3|NA
TGCAGTGCCCCTCGCGGGGCGGGAGGGCCAGCAGATACGCAGTATTTT
CSAPRGAGGPADTQYF
>TRBV20-1|TRBD1|TRBJ2-3|NA
TGCAGTGCTGGGACAGGCACAGATACGCAGTATTTT
CSAGTGTDTQYF
>TRBV7-2|TRBD2|TRBJ2-7|NA
TGTGCCAGCAGTTCCCCGGGACTAGCGTCCTACGAGCAGTACTTC
CASSSPGLASYEQYF
>TRBV7-2|NA|TRBJ2-5|few
TGTGCCAGCAGCTTAGAGGGGAAGACCCAGTACTTC
CASSLEGKTQYF
>TRBV28|NA|TRBJ2-2|few
TGTGCCAGCAGTTTGGGCGGGTCGAACACCGGGGAGCTGTTTTTT
CASSLGGSNTGELFF
>TRBV27|NA|TRBJ1-2|NA
TGTGCCAGCCACGGAACGAAGGCGGGTGGCTACACCTTC
CASHGTKAGGYTF
>TRBV7-2|TRBD2|TRBJ2-5|NA
TGTGCCAGCAGTAAAAGACTAGCGGGAGAGACCCAGTACTTC
CASSKRLAGETQYF
>TRBV7-2|NA|TRBJ1-3|few
TGTGCCAGCAGCTTTTCGGGTACTGGAAACACCATATATTTT
CASSFSGTGNTIYF
>TRBV11-2|NA|TRBJ2-5|NA
TGTGCCAGCAGCCGTGCATTGGGAGAGGAGACCCAGTACTTC
CASSRALGEETQYF
>TRBV7-3|NA|TRBJ1-1|NA
TGTGCCAGCAGCTTATCACCGACACCGAACACTGAAGCTTTCTTT
CASSLSPTPNTEAFF
>TRBV20-1|NA|TRBJ2-1|NA
TGCAGTGCTATGGGTTTGGGCTGGCTAGGAAGGAATGAGCAGTTCTTC
CSAMGLGWLGRNEQFF
>TRBV6-2/TRBV6-3|NA|TRBJ2-5|NA
TGTGCCAGCAGATATAGGGAGACCCAGTACTTC
CASRYRETQYF
>TRBV7-8|NA|TRBJ2-7|NA
TGTGCCAGCAGCCCCACTAGCTCCGAGCAGTACTTC
CASSPTSSEQYF
>TRBV28|NA|TRBJ2-5|NA
TGTGCCAGCAGTCCGCTGGGCCCGGGGGAGACCCAGTACTTC
CASSPLGPGETQYF
>TRBV19|TRBD1|TRBJ2-7|NA
TGTGCCAGTAGTATGGGCAGGGGGTGGACCTCACTCTACGAGCAGTACTTC
CASSMGRGWTSLYEQYF
>TRBV7-2|NA|TRBJ2-3|NA
TGTGCCAGCAGCGGTAGGGGGACTAGCACAGATACGCAGTATTTT
CASSGRGTSTDTQYF
>TRBV20-1|NA|TRBJ2-5|NA
TGCAGTGCAGGACCCCGGGTTGAGACCCAGTACTTC
CSAGPRVETQYF
>TRBV20-1|NA|TRBJ1-5|few
TGCAGTGCTAGTAGGGGGACTCAGCCCCAGCATTTT
CSASRGTQPQHF
>TRBV2|TRBD1|TRBJ1-1|NA
TGTGCCAGCAGTGTGGACAGGGTGGCTTTCTTT
CASSVDRVAFF
>TRBV11-2|NA|TRBJ2-7|medium-sized
TGTGCCAGCAGCTTAGGCGAGAACTACGAGCAGTACTTC
CASSLGENYEQYF
>TRBV7-2|NA|TRBJ1-6|once
TGCGCCAGCAGCCAAGATTATGGGGATTCACCCCTCCACTTT
CASSQDYGDSPLHF
>TRBV6-1|TRBD1|TRBJ1-1|NA
TGTGCCAGCGGGGACAGGGGGCGGGATGCTTTCTTT
CASGDRGRDAFF
>TRBV5-8|TRBD1|TRBJ1-2|once
TGTGCCAGCAGCTCCAGGGGGCCATATGGCTACACCTTC
CASSSRGPYGYTF
>TRBV19|NA|TRBJ1-4|few
TGTGCCAGTAGTACCGGACAGAACAATGAAAAACTGTTTTTT
CASSTGQNNEKLFF
>TRBV7-8|TRBD2|TRBJ2-3|NA
TGTGCCAGCAGCCCAACTAGCGGGAGGGGGACAGATACGCAGTATTTT
CASSPTSGRGTDTQYF
>TRBV6-1|NA|TRBJ1-1|few
TGTGCCAGCAGCCTCCTGAGGAACACTGAAGCTTTCTTT
CASSLLRNTEAFF
>TRBV6-2/TRBV6-3|TRBD1|TRBJ1-5|once
TGTGCCAGCAGTTACCCGGGGCAGGGGGCCGGTCAGCCCCAGCATTTT
CASSYPGQGAGQPQHF
>TRBV10-1|NA|TRBJ2-1|NA
TGCGCCAGCAGTGTTAATCGTCTTAGGGGACCATCCTACAATGAGCAGTTCTTC
CASSVNRLRGPSYNEQFF
>TRBV21-1|NA|TRBJ1-2|few
TGTGCCAGCAACCCCCAAGGAAACTATGGCTACACCTTC
CASNPQGNYGYTF
>TRBV19|NA|TRBJ2-7|NA
TGTGCCAGTAGAGGGGGCTCCTACGAGCAGTACTTC
CASRGGSYEQYF
>TRBV20-1|NA|TRBJ1-6|NA
TGCAGTGCTAGAGTGGGGGGCGCGGATAATTCACCCCTCCACTTT
CSARVGGADNSPLHF
>TRBV12-3/TRBV12-4|NA|TRBJ1-1|NA
TGTGCCAGCAGTTTAGATTCCGGGACTGAAGCTTTCTTT
CASSLDSGTEAFF
>TRBV20-1|NA|TRBJ1-5|NA
TGCAGTGCTAGAGAGGCAGCAGCGCATCATCCCCAGCATTTT
CSAREAAAHHPQHF
>TRBV15|NA|TRBJ2-5|NA
TGTGCCACCAGCAGAGATGGAGAGACCCAGTACTTC
CATSRDGETQYF
>TRBV2|TRBD1|TRBJ1-2|few
TGTGCCAGCACAGGGGACAGGGTCTCTGGCTACACCTTC
CASTGDRVSGYTF
>TRBV6-1|NA|TRBJ1-1|NA
TGTGCCAGCAGCCGTCCCGGGCCAAACACTGAAGCTTTCTTT
CASSRPGPNTEAFF
>TRBV6-1|NA|TRBJ1-2|NA
TGTGCCAGCACCGAAGGTGTGAGAGGCTACACCTTC
CASTEGVRGYTF